This entry lists 14 T cell receptor beta chains sequenced from one sample in a study of response to subunit inactivated influenza vaccine. TCRdb independently ran MiXCR on the RT-PCR reads; one entry per CDR3 protein. The sample gives hundreds of thousands of distinct CDR3 sequences, under 15% of which show up once; about an eighth is in the top ten. This sample comprised PBMCs from blood, obtained roughly 47 days after vaccination. The source is a man aged 45-65 years who received an inactivated influenza vaccine.

The sample holds many counts of this clonotype. V gene TRBV12-3 or TRBV12-4 combines with J gene TRBJ2-2; weak D call: TRBD2 (6 bases). V lost 8 bases and J lost 5, with 6 bases in between. The CDR3 runs to 11 residues. As DNA, the CDR3 is TGTGCCAGCGGGAGGACCGGGGAGCTGTTTTTT. Residues: CASGRTGELFF.

This clonotype was counted many times. The rearrangement uses TRBV7-2 and TRBJ2-7; TRBD2 matches at 8 bases. The CDR3 has 13 residues. Germline CDR1 reads SGHTA; CDR2 reads FQGNSA. J gave up 2 bases and V 3 bases, and 0 bases lay outside the gene matches. In DNA form, the CDR3 reads TGTGCCAGCAGCTTTAGCGGGGCCTACGAGCAGTACTTC. It specifies CASSFSGAYEQYF.

This clonotype has just a few counts. This chain connects TRBV7-9 to TRBJ2-7; 11 bases line up with TRBD1. Trimming took 7 bases from V and 4 from J; bases not matched to a gene: 6. The CDR3 is made up of 14 amino acids. CDR1 and CDR2 (germline): SEHNR, FQNEAQ (reference sequence). CDR3 DNA: TGTGCCAGCAACCGGGACAGGGGGATTTACGAGCAGTACTTC. Amino acids: CASNRDRGIYEQYF.

This chain connects TRBV9 to TRBJ1-5; a weak D match, TRBD1 (5 bases). CDR1 is SGDLS, CDR2 YYNGEE, per germline. Between the trimmed V and J ends, which lost 4 bases and 7 bases, there was a span of 12 bases. The CDR3 has 13 amino acids. CDR3 nucleotides: TGTGCCAGCAGCTCAGGACAAGGGCAGCCCCAGCATTTT. Protein product: CASSSGQGQPQHF. The full variable domain, in which reference TRBV9 and TRBJ1-5 provide the parts outside the CDR3, is DSGVTQTPKHLITATGQRVTLRCSPRSGDLSVYWYQQSLDQGLQFLIQYYNGEERAKGNILERFSAQQFPDLHSELNLSSLELGDSALYFCASSSGQGQPQHFGDGTRLSIL.

This clonotype was seen ten or more times. The chain employs TRBV12-3 or TRBV12-4 and TRBJ2-1; D possibly corresponds to TRBD1 (6 bases). V was trimmed by 5 bases and J by 7 bases, leaving 9 bases between them. The CDR3 is 12 residues long. The CDR3: CASSQQGNEQFF. DNA for the CDR3: TGTGCCAGCAGTCAGCAGGGGAATGAGCAGTTCTTC.

In its sample, this clonotype ranks as medium-sized (0.01 to 0.1%). This sequence joins TRBV11-2 and TRBJ2-1; D is possibly TRBD2 (6 bases). CDR3 size: 15 residues. Trimming left V 4 bases short and J 6 bases short, with 16 bases between. Looked up from germline, CDR1 is SGHAT and CDR2 is FQNNGV. Written as DNA, the CDR3 is TGTGCCAGCAGCTCATACCGGGACTCCGTCAATGAGCAGTTCTTC. This translates into CASSSYRDSVNEQFF.

This clonotype was counted only a few times. The chain has TRBV5-1 and TRBJ2-1; weak D call: TRBD1 (6 bases). The CDR3 length is 16 residues. Germline V gene sequence: CDR1 SGHRS, CDR2 YFSETQ. V lost 4 bases and J lost 0, with 14 bases in between. The CDR3 sequence is CASSRMSGHSYNEQFF. CDR3 in DNA: TGCGCCAGCAGCAGGATGTCGGGACACTCCTACAATGAGCAGTTCTTC.

There are many counts of this clonotype. The V and J genes are TRBV12-3 or TRBV12-4 and TRBJ2-3, with TRBD1 as a possible D gene (6 bases). V lost 6 bases and J lost 4, with 17 bases in between. The CDR3 loop spans 15 amino acids. As DNA, the CDR3 is TGTGCCAGCAGGAATCAGGGGACATTGGCAGATACGCAGTATTTT. Translation gives CASRNQGTLADTQYF.

This chain connects TRBV4-2 to TRBJ2-4, with 10 positions matching TRBD1. In germline, CDR1 is LGHNA, CDR2 YNFKEQ. This CDR3 is 16 amino acids long. V lost 0 bases, J lost 6 bases, and 5 bases stayed unmatched. CDR3 sequence (DNA): TGTGCCAGCAGCCAAGATACGGACAGGGGGGTAAACATTCAGTACTTC. The encoded protein is CASSQDTDRGVNIQYF.

This clonotype was counted a few times. The chain uses TRBV7-9 and TRBJ2-1; TRBD2 is a possible D gene (6 bases). The CDR3 runs to 11 residues. The V gene lost 11 bases and the J gene lost 6 bases, with 11 bases spanning the gap. Looked up from germline, CDR1 is SEHNR and CDR2 is FQNEAQ (reference sequence). CDR3 nucleotide sequence: TGTGCCGCCCCGCGGGGCAATGAGCAGTTCTTC. Protein product: CAAPRGNEQFF.

In this sample, this clonotype turned up a few times. CDR3 bases: TGTGCCAGCAGCACCCTGCACCCCTACGAGCAGTACTTC. It encodes CASSTLHPYEQYF. The rearrangement uses TRBV9 and TRBJ2-7; unclear D gene. Germline V gives CDR1 SGDLS, CDR2 YYNGEE. Trimming cost V 4 bases and J 2 bases, with 10 bases left between them. CDR3 size: 13 residues.

This rearrangement joins TRBV28 to TRBJ2-7; the match to TRBD1 covers 9 bases. V was pared by 1 base and J by 3 bases, with 10 bases of the junction left unmatched. The CDR3 is made up of 17 amino acids. Germline V gene sequence: CDR1 MDHEN, CDR2 SYDVKM. The CDR3, as DNA: TGTGCCAGCAGTTTATCACGAGGGACAGGGTATTTCTACGAGCAGTACTTC. Amino acids: CASSLSRGTGYFYEQYF.

The rearrangement joins TRBV5-8 to TRBJ2-3, with D perhaps TRBD1 (6 bases). CDR3 length equals 15 residues. Germline V gene lookup returns CDR1 SGHTS and CDR2 YDEGEE. Trimming cost V 7 bases and J 4 bases, with 19 bases left between them. This CDR3 is CASRKTGYTADTQYF. As DNA, the CDR3 is TGTGCCAGCCGGAAGACAGGCTATACGGCAGATACGCAGTATTTT.

This clonotype came up a few times. The V and J genes are TRBV6-5 and TRBJ2-3, with 11 bases fitting TRBD2. CDR1 is MNHEY and CDR2 is SVGAGI in the germline V gene. The ends lost 0 bases at V and 5 bases at J; junction bases unmatched: 7. This CDR3 is 17 amino acids long. The CDR3, as DNA: TGTGCCAGCAGTTACTCGCCTAGCGGGGGGCCCCTAGATACGCAGTATTTT. Its translation is CASSYSPSGGPLDTQYF.